Given below is one TCR beta chain in context. Its antigen is not known. The record originates from a study of cytomegalovirus exposure and HLA in healthy donors. Study-level results: Apparent HLA restriction characterized most CMV-associated TCR beta chains in a later analysis. When a later analysis compared HLA-associated TCR beta chains with equally common others, the HLA-associated chains turned out to be more clonally expanded and to have lower generation probabilities. Earlier results showed most TCR beta V segments being productive about 87% or about 30% of the time. In a later analysis, an Asian-associated ancestry cluster reportedly showed fewer N-insertions than the approximately 660-donor mean.

The study ran its PCR with 60 Vbeta and 13 Jbeta primers. Sequenced by immunoSEQ multiplex PCR; TCRdb stores in-frame clones only, minus some. The profile shows under 200,000 clones, 65% to 85% of them singletons. J lost 1 base, V lost 5 bases, and 2 bases had no gene match. Germline assignment: CDR1 MDHEN and CDR2 SYDVKM. The CDR3 covers 14 residues. The chain is built from TRBV28 and TRBJ2-1; 7 nucleotides align to TRBD1. This clonotype originated in a man aged 40-50 years in good health and CMV-seropositive. Sequencing was done on a sample of PBMCs. The CDR3 region is CASSTGQSYNEQFF. The CDR3 nucleotides are TGTGCCAGCAGTACGGGACAGTCCTACAATGAGCAGTTCTTC.